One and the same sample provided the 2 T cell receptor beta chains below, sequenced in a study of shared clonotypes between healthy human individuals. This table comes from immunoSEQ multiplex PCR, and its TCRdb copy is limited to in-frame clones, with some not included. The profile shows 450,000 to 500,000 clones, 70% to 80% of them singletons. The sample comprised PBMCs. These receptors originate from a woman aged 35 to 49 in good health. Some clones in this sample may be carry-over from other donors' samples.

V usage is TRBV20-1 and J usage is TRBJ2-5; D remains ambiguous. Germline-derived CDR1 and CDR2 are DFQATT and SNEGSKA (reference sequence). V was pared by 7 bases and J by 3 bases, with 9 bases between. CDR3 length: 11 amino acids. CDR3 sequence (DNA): TGCAGTGGAAGGGCAGAAGAGACCCAGTACTTC. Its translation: CSGRAEETQYF.

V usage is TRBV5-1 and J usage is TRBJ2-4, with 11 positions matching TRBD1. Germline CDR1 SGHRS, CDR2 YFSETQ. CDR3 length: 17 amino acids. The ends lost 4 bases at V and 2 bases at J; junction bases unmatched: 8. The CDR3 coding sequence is TGCGCCAGCAGCGCCGGGACAGGGGGTCTGTCCAAAAACATTCAGTACTTC. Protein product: CASSAGTGGLSKNIQYF.